This T cell receptor (beta chain) appears in the sequencing data of a study of cytomegalovirus exposure and HLA in healthy donors. Study-level findings and limits: Among the most significant clusters, several appeared linked to common viral pathogens in a later analysis. Later, TCR association rates were found to vary by HLA locus, highest for DRB1 and lowest for HLA-C. Serostatus for CMV was the only available immune exposure information.

A remark on this clone: The antigen is not known.

Trimming cost V 0 bases and J 5 bases; bases outside gene matches: 8. CDR1 and CDR2 (germline): SGHRS, YFSETQ. The CDR3 has 16 residues. PCR employed 60 Vbeta and 13 Jbeta primers. TCRdb keeps only in-frame clones here, not all; method: immunoSEQ multiplex PCR. The table shows approximately 150,000 clones, with 64% occurring only once. This TCR derives from a woman in her twenties or thirties in good health and CMV-seropositive. Sequencing was done on a sample of PBMCs. The chain has TRBV5-1 and TRBJ2-7; 10 nucleotides match TRBD2. CDR3 amino acids: CASSLDSSGSINEQYF. The CDR3 DNA follows: TGCGCCAGCAGCTTGGATTCTAGCGGGAGTATCAACGAGCAGTACTTC.